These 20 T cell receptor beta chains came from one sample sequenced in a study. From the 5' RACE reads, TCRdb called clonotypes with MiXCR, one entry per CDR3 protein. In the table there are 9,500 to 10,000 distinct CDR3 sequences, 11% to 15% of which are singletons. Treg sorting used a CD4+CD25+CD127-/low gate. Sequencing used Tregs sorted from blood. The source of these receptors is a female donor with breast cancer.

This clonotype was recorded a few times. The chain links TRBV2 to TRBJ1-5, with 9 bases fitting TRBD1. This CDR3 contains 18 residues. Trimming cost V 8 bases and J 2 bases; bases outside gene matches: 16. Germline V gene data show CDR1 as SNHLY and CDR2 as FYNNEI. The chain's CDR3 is CASASMGQGSRGNQPQHF. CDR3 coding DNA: TGTGCCAGCGCTTCTATGGGACAGGGCTCGCGAGGCAATCAGCCCCAGCATTTT.

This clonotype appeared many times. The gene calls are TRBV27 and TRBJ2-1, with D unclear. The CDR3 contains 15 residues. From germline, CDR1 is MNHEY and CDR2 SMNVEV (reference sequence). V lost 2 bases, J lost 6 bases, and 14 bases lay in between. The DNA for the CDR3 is TGTGCCAGCAGTTTAGGAGTTTATGGGTCCAATGAGCAGTTCTTC. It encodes CASSLGVYGSNEQFF.

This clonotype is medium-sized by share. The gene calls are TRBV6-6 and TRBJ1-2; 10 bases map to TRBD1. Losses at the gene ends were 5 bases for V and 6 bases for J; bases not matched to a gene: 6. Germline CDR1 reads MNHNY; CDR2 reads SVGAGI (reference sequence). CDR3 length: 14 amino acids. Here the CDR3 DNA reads TGTGCCAGCAGTCACCAGGGGACAGGGGATGGCTACACCTTC. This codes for CASSHQGTGDGYTF.

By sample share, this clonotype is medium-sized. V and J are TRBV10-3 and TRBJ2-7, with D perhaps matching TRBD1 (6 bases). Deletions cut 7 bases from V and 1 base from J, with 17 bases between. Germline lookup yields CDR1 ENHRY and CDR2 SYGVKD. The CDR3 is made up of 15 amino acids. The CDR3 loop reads CAIKGETVSSYEQYF. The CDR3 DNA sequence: TGTGCCATCAAGGGGGAGACGGTGAGTTCCTACGAGCAGTACTTC.

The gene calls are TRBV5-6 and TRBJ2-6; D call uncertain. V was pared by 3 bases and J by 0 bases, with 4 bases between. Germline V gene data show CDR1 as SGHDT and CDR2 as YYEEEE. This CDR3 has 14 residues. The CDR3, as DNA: TGTGCCAGCAGCTCCTCCTCTGGGGCCAACGTCCTGACTTTC. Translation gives CASSSSSGANVLTF.

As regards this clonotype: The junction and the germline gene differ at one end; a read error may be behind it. The CDR3 DNA reads as TGTGCCAGCAGCATTGGACAGGTTGGCTATGGCGACACCTTC. Residues: CASSIGQVGYGDTF. The V gene is TRBV7-2, the J gene TRBJ1-2; 7 bases are a match to TRBD1. Looked up from germline, CDR1 is SGHTA and CDR2 is FQGNSA. The CDR3 spans 14 residues.

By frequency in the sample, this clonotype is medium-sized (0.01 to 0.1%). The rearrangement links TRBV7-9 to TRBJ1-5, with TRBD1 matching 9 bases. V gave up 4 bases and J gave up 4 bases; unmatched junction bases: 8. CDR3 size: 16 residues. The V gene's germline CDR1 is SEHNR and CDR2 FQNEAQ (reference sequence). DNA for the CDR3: TGTGCCAGCAGCTATAGGGGGACAGGGATTAATCAGCCCCAGCATTTT. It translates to CASSYRGTGINQPQHF.

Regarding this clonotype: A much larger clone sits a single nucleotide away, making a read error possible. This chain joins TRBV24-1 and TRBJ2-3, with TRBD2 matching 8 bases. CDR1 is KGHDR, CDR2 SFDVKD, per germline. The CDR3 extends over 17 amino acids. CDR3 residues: CATRDAQAGENRNTQYF. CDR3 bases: TGTGCCACCCGTGATGCTCAAGCGGGAGAGAATAGAAATACGCAGTATTTT.

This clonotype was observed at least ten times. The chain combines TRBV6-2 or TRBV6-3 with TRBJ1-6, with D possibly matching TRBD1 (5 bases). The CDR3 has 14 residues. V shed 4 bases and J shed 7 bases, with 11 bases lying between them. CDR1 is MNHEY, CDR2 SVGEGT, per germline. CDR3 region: CASSSGDQNSPLHF. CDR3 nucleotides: TGTGCCAGCAGTTCCGGGGACCAAAATTCACCCCTCCACTTT.

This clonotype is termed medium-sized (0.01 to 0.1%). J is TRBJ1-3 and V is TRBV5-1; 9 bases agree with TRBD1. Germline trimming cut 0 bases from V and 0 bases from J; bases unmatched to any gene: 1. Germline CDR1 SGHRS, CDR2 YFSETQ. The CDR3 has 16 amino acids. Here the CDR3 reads CASSLGDRASGNTIYF. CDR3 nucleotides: TGCGCCAGCAGCTTGGGGGACAGGGCCTCTGGAAACACCATATATTTT. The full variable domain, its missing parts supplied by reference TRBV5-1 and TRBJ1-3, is KAGVTQTPRYLIKTRGQQVTLSCSPISGHRSVSWYQQTPGQGLQFLFEYFSETQRNKGNFPGRFSGRQFSNSRSEMNVSTLELGDSALYLCASSLGDRASGNTIYFGEGSWLTVV.

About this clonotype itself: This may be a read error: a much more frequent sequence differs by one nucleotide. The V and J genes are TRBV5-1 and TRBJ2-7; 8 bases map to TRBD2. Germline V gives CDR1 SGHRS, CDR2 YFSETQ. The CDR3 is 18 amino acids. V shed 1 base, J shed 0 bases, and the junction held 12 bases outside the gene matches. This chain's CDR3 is CASSLNVTDGTSSYEQYF. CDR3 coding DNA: TGCGCCAGCAGCTTGAACGTGACAGACGGGACTAGCTCCTACGAGCAGTACTTC.

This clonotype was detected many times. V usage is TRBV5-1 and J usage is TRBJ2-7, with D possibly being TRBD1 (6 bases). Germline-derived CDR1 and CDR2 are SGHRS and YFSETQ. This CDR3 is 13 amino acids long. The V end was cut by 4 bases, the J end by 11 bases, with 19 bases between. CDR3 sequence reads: CASSPYPGQRKYF. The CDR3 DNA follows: TGCGCCAGCAGCCCTTACCCAGGACAGAGAAAGTACTTC.

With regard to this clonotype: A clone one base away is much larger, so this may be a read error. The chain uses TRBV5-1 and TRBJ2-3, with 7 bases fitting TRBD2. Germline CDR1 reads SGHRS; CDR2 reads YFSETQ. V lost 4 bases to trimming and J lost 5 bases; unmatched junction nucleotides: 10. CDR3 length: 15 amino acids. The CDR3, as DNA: TGCGCCAGCAGCCTGAGGGGCGGGAGAGGAGATACGCAGTATTTT. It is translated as CASSLRGGRGDTQYF.

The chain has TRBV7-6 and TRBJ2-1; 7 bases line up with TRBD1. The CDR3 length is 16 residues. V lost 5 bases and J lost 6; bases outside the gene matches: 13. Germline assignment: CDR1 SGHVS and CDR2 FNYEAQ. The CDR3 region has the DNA TGTGCCAGCAGCATAGGACAGGCCAATATCAGCAATGAGCAGTTCTTC. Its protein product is CASSIGQANISNEQFF.

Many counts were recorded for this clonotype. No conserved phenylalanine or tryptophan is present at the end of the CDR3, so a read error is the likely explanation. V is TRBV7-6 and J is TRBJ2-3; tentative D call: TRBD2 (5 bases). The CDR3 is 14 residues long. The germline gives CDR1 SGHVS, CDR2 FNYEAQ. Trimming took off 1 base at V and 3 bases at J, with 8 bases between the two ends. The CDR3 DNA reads TGTGCCAGCAGCTTAGAGTCGGGGACAGATACGCAGTATCTT. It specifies CASSLESGTDTQYL.

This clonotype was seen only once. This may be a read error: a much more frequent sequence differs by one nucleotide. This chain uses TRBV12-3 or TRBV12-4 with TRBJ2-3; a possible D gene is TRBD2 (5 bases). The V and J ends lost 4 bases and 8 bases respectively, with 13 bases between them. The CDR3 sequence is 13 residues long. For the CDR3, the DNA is TGTGCCAGCAGTTGGAGTTTGGGGAGTACGCAGTATTTT. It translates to CASSWSLGSTQYF.

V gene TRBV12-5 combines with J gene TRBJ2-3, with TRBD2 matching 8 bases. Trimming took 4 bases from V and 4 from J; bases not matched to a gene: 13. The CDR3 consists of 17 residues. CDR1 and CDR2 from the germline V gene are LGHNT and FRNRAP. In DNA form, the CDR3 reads TGTGCTAGTGGTTCCTCCTACGGGACTAGGGGTCCAGATACGCAGTATTTT. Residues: CASGSSYGTRGPDTQYF.

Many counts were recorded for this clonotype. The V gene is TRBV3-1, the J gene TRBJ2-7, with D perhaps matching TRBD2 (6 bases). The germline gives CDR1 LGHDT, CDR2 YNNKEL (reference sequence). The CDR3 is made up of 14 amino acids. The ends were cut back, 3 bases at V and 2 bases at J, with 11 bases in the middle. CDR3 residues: CASSQRDRPYEQYF. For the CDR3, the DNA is TGTGCCAGCAGCCAGCGGGACCGACCCTACGAGCAGTACTTC.

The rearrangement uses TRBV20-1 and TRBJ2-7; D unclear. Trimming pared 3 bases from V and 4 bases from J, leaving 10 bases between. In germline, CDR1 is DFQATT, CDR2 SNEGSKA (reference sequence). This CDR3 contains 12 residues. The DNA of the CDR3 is TGCAGTGCTAGGGCTCCGAATTACGAGCAGTACTTC. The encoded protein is CSARAPNYEQYF.

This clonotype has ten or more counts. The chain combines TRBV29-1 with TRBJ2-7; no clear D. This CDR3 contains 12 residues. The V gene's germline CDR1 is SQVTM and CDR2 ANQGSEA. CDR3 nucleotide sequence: TGCAGTGCGTCTAAGCCACCTTACGAGCAGTACTTC. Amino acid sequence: CSASKPPYEQYF.